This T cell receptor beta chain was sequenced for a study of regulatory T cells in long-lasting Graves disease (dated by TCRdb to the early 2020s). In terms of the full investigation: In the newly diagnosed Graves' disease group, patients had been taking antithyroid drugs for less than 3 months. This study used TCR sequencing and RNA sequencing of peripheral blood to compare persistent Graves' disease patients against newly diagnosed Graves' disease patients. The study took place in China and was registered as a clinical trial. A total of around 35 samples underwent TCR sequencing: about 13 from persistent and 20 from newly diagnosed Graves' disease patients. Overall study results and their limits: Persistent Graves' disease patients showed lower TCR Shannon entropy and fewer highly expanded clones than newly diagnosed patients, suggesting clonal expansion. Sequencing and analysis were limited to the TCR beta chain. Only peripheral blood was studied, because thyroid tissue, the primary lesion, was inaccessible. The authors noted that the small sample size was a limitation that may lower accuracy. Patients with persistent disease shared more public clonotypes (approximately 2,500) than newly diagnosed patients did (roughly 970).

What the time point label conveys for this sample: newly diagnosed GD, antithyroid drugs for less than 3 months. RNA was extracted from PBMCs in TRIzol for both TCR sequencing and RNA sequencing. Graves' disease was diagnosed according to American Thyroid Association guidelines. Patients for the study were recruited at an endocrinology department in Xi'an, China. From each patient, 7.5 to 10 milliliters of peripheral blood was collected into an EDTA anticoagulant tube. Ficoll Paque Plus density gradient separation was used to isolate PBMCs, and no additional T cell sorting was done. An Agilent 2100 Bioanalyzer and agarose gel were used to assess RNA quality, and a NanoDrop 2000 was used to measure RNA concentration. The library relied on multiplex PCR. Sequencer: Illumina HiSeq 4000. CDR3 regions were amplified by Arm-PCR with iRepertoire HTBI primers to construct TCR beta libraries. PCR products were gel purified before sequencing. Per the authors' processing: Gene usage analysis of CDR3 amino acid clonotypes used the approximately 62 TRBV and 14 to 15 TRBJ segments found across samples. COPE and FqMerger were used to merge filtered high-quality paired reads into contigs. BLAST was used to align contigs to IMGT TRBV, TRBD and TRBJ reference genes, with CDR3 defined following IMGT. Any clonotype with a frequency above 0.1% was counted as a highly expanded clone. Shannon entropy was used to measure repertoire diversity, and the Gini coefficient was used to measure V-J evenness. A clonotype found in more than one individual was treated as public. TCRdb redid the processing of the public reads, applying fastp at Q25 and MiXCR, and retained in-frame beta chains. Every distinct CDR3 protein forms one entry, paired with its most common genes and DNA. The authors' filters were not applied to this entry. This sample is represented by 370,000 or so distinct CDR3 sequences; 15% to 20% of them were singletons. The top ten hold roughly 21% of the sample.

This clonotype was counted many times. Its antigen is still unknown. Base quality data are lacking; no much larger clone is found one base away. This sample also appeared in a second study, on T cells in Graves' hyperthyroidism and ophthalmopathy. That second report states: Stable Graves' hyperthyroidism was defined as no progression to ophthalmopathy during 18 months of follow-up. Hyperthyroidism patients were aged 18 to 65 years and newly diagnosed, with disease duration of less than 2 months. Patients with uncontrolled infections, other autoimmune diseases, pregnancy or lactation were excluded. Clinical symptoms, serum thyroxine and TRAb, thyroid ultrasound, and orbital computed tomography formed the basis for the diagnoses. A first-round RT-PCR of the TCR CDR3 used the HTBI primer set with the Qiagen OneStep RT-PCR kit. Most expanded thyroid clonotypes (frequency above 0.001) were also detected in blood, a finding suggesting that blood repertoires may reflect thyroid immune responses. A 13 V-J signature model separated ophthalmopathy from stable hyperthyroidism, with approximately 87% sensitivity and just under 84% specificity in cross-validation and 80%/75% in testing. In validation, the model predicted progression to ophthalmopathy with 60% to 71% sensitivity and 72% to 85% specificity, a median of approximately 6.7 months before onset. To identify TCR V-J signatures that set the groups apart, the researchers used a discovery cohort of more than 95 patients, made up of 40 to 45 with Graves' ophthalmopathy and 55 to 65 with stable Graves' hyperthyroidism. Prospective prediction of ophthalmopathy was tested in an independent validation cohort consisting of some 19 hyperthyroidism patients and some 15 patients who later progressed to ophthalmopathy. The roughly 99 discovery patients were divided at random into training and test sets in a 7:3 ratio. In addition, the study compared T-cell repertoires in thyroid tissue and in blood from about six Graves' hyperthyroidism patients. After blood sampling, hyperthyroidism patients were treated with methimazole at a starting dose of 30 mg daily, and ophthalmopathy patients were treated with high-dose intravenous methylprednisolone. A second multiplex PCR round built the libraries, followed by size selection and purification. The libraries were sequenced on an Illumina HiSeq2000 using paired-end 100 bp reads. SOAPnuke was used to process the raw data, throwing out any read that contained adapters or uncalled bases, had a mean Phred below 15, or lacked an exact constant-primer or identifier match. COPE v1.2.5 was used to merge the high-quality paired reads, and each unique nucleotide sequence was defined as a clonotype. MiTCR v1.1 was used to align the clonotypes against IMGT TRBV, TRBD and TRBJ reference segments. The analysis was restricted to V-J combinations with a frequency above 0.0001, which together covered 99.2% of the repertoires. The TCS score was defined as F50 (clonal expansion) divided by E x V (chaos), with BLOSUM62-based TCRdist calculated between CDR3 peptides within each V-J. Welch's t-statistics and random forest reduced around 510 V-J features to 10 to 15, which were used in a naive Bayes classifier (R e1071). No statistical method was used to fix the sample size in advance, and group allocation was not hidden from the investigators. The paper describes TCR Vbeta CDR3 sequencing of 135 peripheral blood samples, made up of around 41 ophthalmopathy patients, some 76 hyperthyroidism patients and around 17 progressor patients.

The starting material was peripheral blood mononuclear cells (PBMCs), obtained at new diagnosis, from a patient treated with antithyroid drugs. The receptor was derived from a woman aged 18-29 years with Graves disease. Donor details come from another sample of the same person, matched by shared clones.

The DNA sequence is given as TGCAGTGCTCGGACTGCCCAAGAGACCCAGTACTTC. It translates to CSARTAQETQYF. The rearranged segments are TRBV20-1 and TRBJ2-5, with TRBD2 perhaps the D gene, on 5 matching bases. Inclusive of the bounding cysteine and phenylalanine, the CDR3 is 12 residues long. Just the 36-base CDR3 DNA is kept, in frame starting at base 1. Between the V and J ends, shortened by 5 bases and 1 base respectively, the junction contains 8 bases. Sequences DFQATT (CDR1) and SNEGSKA (CDR2) are obtained from the germline V gene (reference sequence).